This T cell receptor beta chain was captured in a study of Graves' ophthalmopathy and Graves' hyperthyroidism. Overall study findings and caveats: Ophthalmopathy was separated from stable hyperthyroidism by a 13-signature model with roughly 91% sensitivity and approximately 79% specificity. Blood samples also showed most expanded thyroid clonotypes exceeding 0.001 frequency.

Amplification of the TCR beta CDR3 regions used RNA transcripts (as template). A first-round RT-PCR used HTBI primers, followed by a second-round multiplex PCR. TCRdb reanalysed the multiplex PCR reads using MiXCR and keeps one entry per CDR3 protein. There are about 620,000 distinct CDR3 sequences in the sample; about a fifth occur only once, and roughly 7.4% lies in the top ten. Unmatched junction bases numbered 4, after V lost 6 bases and J lost 5 bases. In germline, CDR1 is SGHTA, CDR2 FQGNSA. The CDR3 loop spans 14 amino acids. This clonotype was detected ten times or more. The antigen is undetermined. Lactation, pregnancy, uncontrolled infections and other autoimmune diseases were all grounds for excluding patients. The diagnosis combined clinical symptoms, thyroxine, TRAb, thyroid ultrasound and orbital computed tomography scans.

The chain uses TRBV7-2 and TRBJ1-6; TRBD1 matches 7 bases. The TCR sequence derives from a young woman with stable Graves' hyperthyroidism. Some clones in this sample may be carry-over from other donors' samples. The specimen sequenced was peripheral blood. CDR3 protein: CASREGQNNSPLHF. CDR3 sequence (DNA): TGTGCCAGCAGGGAGGGACAGAATAATTCACCCCTCCACTTT.